This T cell receptor beta chain was observed in a study of control samples from healthy donors and cancer patients. This clone was seen once. V lost 5 bases, J lost 5 bases, and 10 bases lay in between. This CDR3 contains 13 residues. From germline, CDR1 is LNHDA and CDR2 SQIVND (reference sequence). Clones were read by immunoSEQ multiplex PCR, and TCRdb kept only the in-frame ones, dropping some. The sample lists 150,000 to 200,000 clones, 91% occurring once. This receptor was taken from a woman under 40 in good health. The V gene is TRBV19, the J gene TRBJ1-5, with D unclear. Sequencing was carried out using blood. This CDR3 reads CASSGQVDQPQHF. In nucleotides, the CDR3 is TGTGCCAGTAGTGGGCAGGTTGATCAGCCCCAGCATTTT.